This passage covers 5 T cell receptor beta chains from one sample sequenced in a study of cytomegalovirus exposure and HLA in healthy donors. The PCR was carried out with 60 Vbeta primers and 13 Jbeta primers. Method: immunoSEQ multiplex PCR; TCRdb's copy keeps in-frame clones and lacks some. The table lists about 140,000 clones, around 82% of them singletons. What was sequenced was PBMCs. These receptors were obtained from a man aged 40-55 years in good health and CMV-seropositive.

A single count supports this clone. The chain is built from TRBV10-3 and TRBJ2-3; 12 bases are shared with TRBD2. The CDR3 loop spans 17 amino acids. CDR1 and CDR2 from the germline V gene are ENHRY and SYGVKD. With V trimmed by 5 bases and J by 4 bases, 10 bases remained unmatched. The CDR3 DNA follows: TGTGCCATCAGTCGCATGACTAGCGGGAGAGTTCCAGATACGCAGTATTTT. Amino acids: CAISRMTSGRVPDTQYF.

The CDR3 spells CAFTGWGTGELFF. CDR3 in DNA: TGTGCCTTTACAGGATGGGGAACCGGGGAGCTGTTTTTT. V usage is TRBV30 and J usage is TRBJ2-2, with D possibly matching TRBD1 (5 bases). CDR3 length: 13 residues. The germline V gene encodes CDR1 GTSNPN and CDR2 SVGIG (reference sequence). V gave up 7 bases and J gave up 5 bases, with 14 bases separating them.

This chain links TRBV6-5 with TRBJ2-5; D remains unclear. V was pared by 4 bases and J by 1 base, with 13 bases between. In germline, CDR1 is MNHEY, CDR2 SVGAGI. CDR3 size: 15 residues. The CDR3 reads CASSSPRLSQETQYF. The CDR3, as DNA: TGTGCCAGCAGTTCTCCCCGGTTGTCCCAAGAGACCCAGTACTTC.

This chain joins TRBV29-1 and TRBJ1-2; no reliable D call. The germline V gene has CDR1 SQVTM and CDR2 ANQGSEA. V lost 0 bases, J lost 7 bases, and 15 bases lay in between. The CDR3 totals 14 residues. The CDR3 reads CSVEDRGARSGYTF. CDR3 in DNA: TGCAGCGTTGAAGATCGAGGAGCTAGGAGTGGCTACACCTTC. The variable domain in full, completed from reference TRBV29-1 and TRBJ1-2, reads SAVISQKPSRDICQRGTSLTIQCQVDSQVTMMFWYRQQPGQSLTLIATANQGSEATYESGFVIDKFPISRPNLTFSTLTVSNMSPEDSSIYLCSVEDRGARSGYTFGSGTRLTVV.

DNA for the CDR3: TGTGCCAGCAGCTACGGTGGTGAGCAGTACTTC. Translating gives CASSYGGEQYF. This chain joins TRBV5-4 and TRBJ2-7; D not resolved. V was pared by 3 bases and J by 7 bases, with 8 bases between. CDR1 SGHNT and CDR2 YYREEE come from the germline V gene (reference sequence). The CDR3 sequence is 11 residues long.